The 13 T cell receptor beta chains below were found in one sample sequenced in a study of cytomegalovirus exposure and HLA in healthy donors (TCRdb year 2017). Libraries were constructed by the immunoSEQ multiplex PCR assay. For the multiplex PCR, a mixture combining 60 forward primers for TCR Vbeta segments and 13 reverse primers for TCR Jbeta segments was used. Not all clones reach the TCRdb copy of this immuneACCESS table, which keeps in-frame sequences only. Checked studies attribute under half of the gap to unresolved V genes and leave the rest unexplained. The sample table lists under 150,000 clones, over 60% of them with a count of one. About 1.7% of the sample is taken by the ten largest. The sample taken for sequencing was PBMCs. The receptors were sampled from a female donor in good health and CMV-seropositive.

J is TRBJ1-1 and V is TRBV5-1; D perhaps matches TRBD1 (5 bases). The germline V gene encodes CDR1 SGHRS and CDR2 YFSETQ. The CDR3 has 15 residues. The V end lost 1 base, the J end lost 4 bases, and 14 bases lay between the germline ends. DNA for the CDR3: TGCGCCAGCAGCTTGTTGGCGGGGGGAGGCACTGAAGCTTTCTTT. Protein product: CASSLLAGGGTEAFF. Based on the CDR3 plus reference TRBV5-1 and TRBJ1-1, the full variable domain is KAGVTQTPRYLIKTRGQQVTLSCSPISGHRSVSWYQQTPGQGLQFLFEYFSETQRNKGNFPGRFSGRQFSNSRSEMNVSTLELGDSALYLCASSLLAGGGTEAFFGQGTRLTVV.

This clone has more than one count but fewer than ten. V and J are TRBV25-1 and TRBJ2-1, with 12 nucleotides matching TRBD2. This CDR3 is 15 amino acids long. The ends lost 4 bases at V and 9 bases at J; junction bases unmatched: 7. Looked up from germline, CDR1 is MGHDK and CDR2 is SYGVNS. CDR3 in DNA: TGTGCCAGCAGTGTGGCTAGCGGGAGGGCCGGTGAGCAGTTCTTC. It translates to CASSVASGRAGEQFF.

The V call is TRBV6-1, the J call TRBJ1-5; D is perhaps TRBD1 (5 bases). The V gene's germline CDR1 is MNHNS and CDR2 SASEGT. With 0 bases removed from V and 1 base from J, the gap between germline ends came to 19 bases. This CDR3 is 19 amino acids long. The CDR3 DNA sequence: TGTGCCAGCAGTGAAGCATATATAAGCCGGGGGATAAGCAATCAGCCCCAGCATTTT. It translates to CASSEAYISRGISNQPQHF.

This clone was detected a few times. The chain uses TRBV2 and TRBJ1-2; 9 bases align to TRBD1. With 6 bases clipped from V and 5 bases from J, the junction kept 7 bases outside the gene matches. The CDR3 has 14 residues. Germline CDR1 SNHLY, CDR2 FYNNEI. DNA of the CDR3: TGTGCCAGCAGCCTGACAGGGGGGGTTTATGGCTACACCTTC. This codes for CASSLTGGVYGYTF.

This sequence joins TRBV27 and TRBJ1-1; D perhaps matches TRBD1 (6 bases). Germline V gives CDR1 MNHEY, CDR2 SMNVEV (reference sequence). The CDR3 has 16 residues. Trimming pared 3 bases from V and 4 bases from J, leaving 18 bases between. CDR3 loop: CASSFTPSQGSTEAFF. DNA for the CDR3: TGTGCCAGCAGTTTCACTCCATCGCAGGGGAGCACTGAAGCTTTCTTT.

The chain uses TRBV10-2 and TRBJ2-1; a possible D gene is TRBD2 (5 bases). Germline CDR1 is WSHSY and CDR2 is SAAADI. The length of the CDR3 is 15 residues. V was clipped by 6 bases and J by 0 bases, with 12 bases between them. CDR3 sequence reads: CASRRSESSYNEQFF. The CDR3 DNA reads TGCGCCAGCAGGCGTAGCGAGAGCTCCTACAATGAGCAGTTCTTC.

This chain uses TRBV5-4 with TRBJ2-5, with 9 bases fitting TRBD1. CDR3 length: 14 amino acids. The V gene's germline CDR1 is SGHNT and CDR2 YYREEE (reference sequence). Unmatched junction bases numbered 4, after V lost 6 bases and J lost 1 base. The CDR3 loop is CASKRQGVQETQYF. For the CDR3, the DNA is TGTGCCAGCAAACGACAGGGGGTCCAAGAGACCCAGTACTTC.

The rearrangement uses TRBV6-1 and TRBJ2-5; 10 positions match TRBD2. CDR3 size: 14 residues. The V gene's germline CDR1 is MNHNS and CDR2 SASEGT. Trimming cost V 6 bases and J 1 base; bases outside gene matches: 2. The CDR3 nucleotides are TGTGCCAGCAGAGGACTAGCGGCCCAAGAGACCCAGTACTTC. Translated, it gives CASRGLAAQETQYF.

The chain carries TRBV5-1 and TRBJ1-1, with a weak D call TRBD1 (6 bases). The CDR3 loop spans 14 amino acids. With 3 bases removed from V and 1 base from J, the gap between germline ends came to 10 bases. Germline loops: CDR1 SGHRS, CDR2 YFSETQ. The CDR3 DNA is TGCGCCAGCAGCTGGACGACAGGGAACACTGAAGCTTTCTTT. It yields the protein CASSWTTGNTEAFF.

The CDR3 loop reads CASSKGIRRNQPQHF. The CDR3 bases are TGTGCCAGCAGTAAAGGAATCAGGCGCAATCAGCCCCAGCATTTT. J is TRBJ1-5 and V is TRBV28; D gene uncertain. V dropped 5 bases and J dropped 2 bases, with 13 bases sitting between them. The germline CDR1 and CDR2 sequences are MDHEN and SYDVKM. The CDR3 has 15 residues.

The V call is TRBV5-5, the J call TRBJ2-1; TRBD1 might be the D (6 bases). This CDR3 region has 14 residues. Germline lookup yields CDR1 SGHKS and CDR2 YYEKEE (reference sequence). V was pared by 4 bases and J by 3 bases, with 11 bases between. The DNA of the CDR3 is TGTGCCAGCAGCGAAACAGGGATCTACAATGAGCAGTTCTTC. Translating it yields CASSETGIYNEQFF.

This rearrangement joins TRBV27 to TRBJ1-1; TRBD1 might be the D (6 bases). Per the germline V gene, CDR1 is MNHEY and CDR2 is SMNVEV (reference sequence). Trimming pared 7 bases from V and 4 bases from J, leaving 16 bases between. The CDR3 is made up of 14 amino acids. CDR3 DNA sequence: TGTGCCAGCACTCCAGGGGACATGGCCACTGAAGCTTTCTTT. It is translated as CASTPGDMATEAFF.

This clone has more than one count but fewer than ten. The CDR3 sequence is CASSLVTGTNIQYF. Written as DNA, the CDR3 is TGTGCCAGCAGCTTAGTGACGGGTACAAACATTCAGTACTTC. The chain combines TRBV11-1 with TRBJ2-4, with unresolved D. V lost 1 base and J 6 bases, leaving 10 bases between the germline ends. This CDR3 is 14 amino acids long. CDR1 is SGHAT and CDR2 is FQDESV in the germline V gene (reference sequence).